This TCR beta chain stems from a study of shared clonotypes between healthy human individuals. Study-level findings and limits: Having only a few donors restricted how much genetic and exposure-history diversity was captured.

Each cell subset's genomic DNA was divided evenly among several immunoSEQ plates. Using immunoSEQ multiplex PCR, the repertoire was profiled, and TCRdb retains in-frame clones only, with some absent. The data contain about 480,000 clones, roughly 78% of them singletons. As concerns this clone: The antigen is not known.

The V and J ends lost 1 base and 1 base respectively, with 7 bases between them. Germline loops: CDR1 SGHRS, CDR2 YFSETQ. The CDR3 length is 14 residues. Sequenced input: PBMCs. The clonotype comes from a woman aged 40-49 years in good health. Some clones in this sample may be carry-over from other donors' samples. This chain connects TRBV5-1 to TRBJ2-3; D is possibly TRBD1 (5 bases). The CDR3 loop reads CASSLKQGTDTQYF. CDR3 bases: TGCGCCAGCAGCTTGAAACAGGGCACAGATACGCAGTATTTT. The complete variable domain, with remaining parts taken from reference TRBV5-1 and TRBJ2-3, reads KAGVTQTPRYLIKTRGQQVTLSCSPISGHRSVSWYQQTPGQGLQFLFEYFSETQRNKGNFPGRFSGRQFSNSRSEMNVSTLELGDSALYLCASSLKQGTDTQYFGPGTRLTVL.